The present TCR beta chain was sequenced within a study of OX40 agonist ivuxolimab in advanced cancers. Some background on the complete study: Ivuxolimab was an agonistic, fully human IgG2 monoclonal antibody directed against OX40 (CD134), a costimulatory receptor. Of the 50 to 55 dose-escalation patients, hepatocellular carcinoma was present in about 20, melanoma in approximately 15, renal cell carcinoma in 9 and head and neck cancer in 9. The monotherapy dose-escalation portion (N ≈ 57 patients) of the phase I ivuxolimab trial is reported in the paper. Prior anti-PD-1, anti-PD-L1 or anti-CTLA-4 therapy was permitted, and roughly two fifths of dose-escalation patients had received checkpoint inhibitors. In the dose-escalation cohort, around four fifths of patients were male, and the mean age was roughly 60 years, with a range of about 23 to 85. Partial responses occurred in three dose-escalation patients: two with cutaneous melanoma and one with hepatocellular carcinoma. The purpose of peripheral TCRbeta sequencing was to test whether ivuxolimab changed TCR sequence diversity and led to clonal T-cell expansion. Intravenous ivuxolimab was administered to patients every 2 weeks at six dose levels: 0.01, 0.1, 0.3, 1.5, 3 and 10 mg/kg.

The trial excluded patients who had a history of autoimmune disease or were on systemic immunosuppression. Peripheral blood for TCR sequencing was collected from all dose cohorts at baseline, on cycle 4 day 1, and on cycle 7 day 1. Samples came from an open-label, multicenter, first-in-human phase I dose-escalation trial of ivuxolimab. The trial enrolled adults with locally advanced or metastatic head and neck squamous cell, hepatocellular, melanoma or renal cell carcinoma. CD4+ and CD8+ T cells were sorted separately from peripheral blood before TCR sequencing. The full study reports these points: Low levels of normalized T-cell clonal expansion were also seen in some patients who did not respond. At doses from 0.1 to 3.0 mg/kg, clonal expansion was seen in both CD4+ and CD8+ blood T cells between baseline and week 6. Partial responders in the 0.1-3.0 mg/kg groups had among the lowest normalized peripheral clonal expansion, especially among CD8+ T cells. After ivuxolimab, CD8+ T cells had more expanded clones than CD4+ T cells on average. Antigen specificity was not determined for the clonally expanded peripheral T cells.

Genomic DNA was isolated from the sorted cells so that the TCRbeta CDR3 region could be sequenced. The immunoSEQ Assay was used for sequencing of TCRbeta CDR3 regions. TCRdb re-hosts the immuneACCESS table, in-frame sequences only. Its copies lack some clones; in the studies checked, an unresolved V gene accounts for under half of them, and the cause for the rest is not known. In all, the sample holds 60,000 or so clones, and more than 75% of those were seen once. The ten biggest clones cover about 12% of the sample. In regard to this clone: Its antigen remains undetermined. Base qualities are missing; no much larger clone stands one base away.

The receptor's source is an adult with an advanced solid tumor such as melanoma, head and neck, liver or kidney cancer. The material sequenced was CD4+ or CD8+ T cells sorted from blood, taken in a trial of the OX40 agonist ivuxolimab.

In nucleotide form, the sequence is TGCGCCAGCAGCCCCCCTAAGGGACTAGCGGGGGGGAACACCGGGGAGCTGTTTTTT. Its protein reads: CASSPPKGLAGGNTGELFF. This chain is built from TRBV4-3 and TRBJ2-2, with TRBD2 matching 15 junction bases. For CDR1 and CDR2, the germline V gene lists LGHNA and YSLEER. V and J are trimmed by 4 bases and 1 base, and the gene matches miss 7 bases of the junction. From the cysteine through the phenylalanine, the CDR3 covers 19 amino acids. Only the CDR3 portion is preserved as DNA: 57 bases, with reading frame beginning at the first base.